The 25 T cell receptor beta chains listed next were all sequenced from one sample in a study of T cell responses to AZD1222 COVID-19 vaccine. Some clones are missing from TCRdb's copy, which holds only in-frame ones; the method was immunoSEQ multiplex PCR. The sample lists under 200,000 clones; almost 95% were seen once. The material sequenced was peripheral blood, taken on day 0 of AZD1222 vaccination. These receptors originate from an adult in good health.

V usage is TRBV7-9 and J usage is TRBJ2-2; D unresolved. The germline V gene has CDR1 SEHNR and CDR2 FQNEAQ (reference sequence). CDR3 length: 14 residues. Deletions cut 6 bases from V and 0 bases from J, with 8 bases between. CDR3 sequence: CASRRDPNTGELFF. The CDR3 nucleotides are TGTGCCAGCAGGCGTGACCCGAACACCGGGGAGCTGTTTTTT.

The chain joins TRBV30 to TRBJ2-7, with D possibly matching TRBD2 (6 bases). Trimming cost V 4 bases and J 1 base, with 11 bases left between them. Germline lookup yields CDR1 GTSNPN and CDR2 SVGIG (reference sequence). The CDR3 extends over 13 amino acids. The CDR3, as DNA: TGTGCCTGGAATAGGGACTTGTCCTACGAGCAGTACTTC. This encodes CAWNRDLSYEQYF.

The chain links TRBV24-1 to TRBJ1-2; 9 nucleotides match TRBD1. The CDR3 length is 13 residues. With 6 bases clipped from V and 6 bases from J, the junction kept 4 bases outside the gene matches. CDR1 and CDR2 (germline): KGHDR, SFDVKD. The CDR3 loop is CATSTQGANGYTF. In DNA, the CDR3 is TGTGCCACCAGTACACAGGGGGCTAATGGCTACACCTTC.

The chain recombines TRBV5-1 with TRBJ2-7; the D call may be TRBD1 or TRBD2 (6 bases each). This CDR3 is built from 13 residues. V lost 4 bases to trimming and J lost 3 bases, with 11 bases between them. The germline gives CDR1 SGHRS, CDR2 YFSETQ. This CDR3 is CASSVRGHYEQYF. The CDR3 DNA follows: TGCGCCAGCAGCGTTCGGGGGCACTACGAGCAGTACTTC.

The rearrangement joins TRBV6-5 to TRBJ2-1, with D hard to call. CDR3 length: 13 residues. Germline CDR1 and CDR2: MNHEY and SVGAGI. Between the trimmed V and J ends, which lost 6 bases and 12 bases, there was a span of 18 bases. CDR3 sequence reads: CASRPLYDSGQFF. In DNA form, the CDR3 reads TGTGCCAGCAGACCACTATATGACTCTGGGCAGTTCTTC.

The chain uses TRBV25-1 and TRBJ1-3, with D perhaps TRBD1 (5 bases). This CDR3 comprises 14 residues. Per the germline V gene, CDR1 is MGHDK and CDR2 is SYGVNS. V lost 5 bases and J 0 bases, leaving 8 bases between the germline ends. The CDR3 sequence is CASSSRASGNTIYF. As DNA, the CDR3 is TGTGCCAGCAGTTCCAGGGCCTCTGGAAACACCATATATTTT.

CDR3 sequence reads: CASSQRQGFGTEAFF. The DNA for the CDR3 is TGTGCCAGCAGCCAAAGACAGGGGTTCGGCACTGAAGCTTTCTTT. The chain carries TRBV7-2 and TRBJ1-1; 8 bases align to TRBD1. Trimming removed 5 bases from V and 4 bases from J; junction bases left unmatched: 9. This CDR3 is built from 15 residues. Germline CDR1 reads SGHTA; CDR2 reads FQGNSA.

The rearrangement links TRBV11-3 to TRBJ2-6; tentative D call: TRBD2 (6 bases). The germline CDR1 and CDR2 sequences are SGHNT and YENEEA. V was pared by 3 bases and J by 1 base, with 7 bases between. The CDR3 runs 15 residues. The CDR3, as DNA: TGTGCCAGCAGCTTGGGGAGGTCTGGGGCCAACGTCCTGACTTTC. Translating it yields CASSLGRSGANVLTF.

The table lists this clone with a count of one. The rearrangement joins TRBV5-1 to TRBJ2-5; no firm D call. V shed 0 bases and J shed 5 bases, with 8 bases lying between them. This CDR3 is 13 amino acids long. Per germline, CDR1 SGHRS and CDR2 YFSETQ. The CDR3 DNA reads TGCGCCAGCAGCTTGGTGCGGCTGGAGACCCAGTACTTC. Translated: CASSLVRLETQYF.

The chain has TRBV19 and TRBJ1-1; no firm D call. The CDR3 has 14 amino acids. The germline V gene has CDR1 LNHDA and CDR2 SQIVND (reference sequence). Trimming stripped 5 bases from V and 0 bases from J, with 10 bases between. The CDR3, as DNA: TGTGCCAGTAGTCCCAACGCGATGAACACTGAAGCTTTCTTT. As protein: CASSPNAMNTEAFF.

The rearrangement links TRBV20-1 to TRBJ1-1; no clear D. CDR1 and CDR2 (germline): DFQATT, SNEGSKA (reference sequence). CDR3 size: 11 residues. V was clipped by 6 bases and J by 0 bases, with 5 bases between them. For the CDR3, the DNA is TGCAGTGCCAAGGTGAACACTGAAGCTTTCTTT. Protein: CSAKVNTEAFF.

V usage is TRBV11-2 and J usage is TRBJ2-1, with D perhaps matching TRBD2 (5 bases). V was trimmed by 6 bases and J by 10 bases, leaving 25 bases between them. The CDR3 length is 16 residues. Germline assignment: CDR1 SGHAT and CDR2 FQNNGV. The chain's CDR3 is CASSGVSGSLRGEQFF. The CDR3 DNA reads as TGTGCCAGCAGTGGGGTTTCGGGCTCACTTCGAGGGGAGCAGTTCTTC.

The chain joins TRBV5-1 to TRBJ1-3, with 8 nucleotides matching TRBD1. CDR3 length: 17 residues. In germline, CDR1 is SGHRS, CDR2 YFSETQ. Germline trimming cut 5 bases from V and 3 bases from J; bases unmatched to any gene: 13. The CDR3 nucleotides read TGCGCCAGCAGTCTTGGCCTTACAGGGGGTGATGGAAACACCATATATTTT. This translates into CASSLGLTGGDGNTIYF.

V and J are TRBV7-2 and TRBJ1-5; the D is unclear. CDR1 SGHTA and CDR2 FQGNSA come from the germline V gene. The CDR3 consists of 15 residues. Trimming shortened V by 2 bases and J by 4 bases, and 12 bases separated the two germline ends. The CDR3 DNA reads TGTGCCAGCAGCTTAAGTCGGCACCTAAATCAGCCCCAGCATTTT. It is translated as CASSLSRHLNQPQHF.

The genes are TRBV19 and TRBJ2-7, with D possibly called TRBD1 or TRBD2 (5 bases each). The germline CDR1 and CDR2 sequences are LNHDA and SQIVND (reference sequence). Trimming took off 9 bases at V and 1 base at J, with 10 bases between the two ends. There are 12 residues in the CDR3. CDR3 in amino acids: CARGRSSYEQYF. In DNA form, the CDR3 reads TGTGCCAGGGGACGGAGTTCCTACGAGCAGTACTTC.

This sequence joins TRBV5-1 and TRBJ2-5; D not certain. V was clipped by 0 bases and J by 1 base, with 7 bases between them. Germline V gene data show CDR1 as SGHRS and CDR2 as YFSETQ. CDR3 size: 14 residues. CDR3 in amino acids: CASSLGLPQETQYF. CDR3 bases: TGCGCCAGCAGCTTGGGACTGCCCCAAGAGACCCAGTACTTC. The whole variable domain, remainder taken from reference TRBV5-1 and TRBJ2-5, is KAGVTQTPRYLIKTRGQQVTLSCSPISGHRSVSWYQQTPGQGLQFLFEYFSETQRNKGNFPGRFSGRQFSNSRSEMNVSTLELGDSALYLCASSLGLPQETQYFGPGTRLLVL.

V gene TRBV4-1 combines with J gene TRBJ2-1; 10 bases fit TRBD2. This CDR3 has 16 residues. The germline V gene has CDR1 MGHRA and CDR2 YSYEKL. The V and J ends lost 0 bases and 10 bases, in that order; junction bases with no gene match: 9. The CDR3 DNA is TGCGCCAGCAGCCAAGACGAACTAGCGGGGACATTAGAGCAGTTCTTC. Residues: CASSQDELAGTLEQFF.

This clone has just a few counts. The gene calls are TRBV28 and TRBJ1-6, with D hard to call. The CDR3 totals 14 residues. Per germline, CDR1 MDHEN and CDR2 SYDVKM. V lost 2 bases, J lost 11 bases, and 13 bases lay in between. Here the CDR3 reads CASSLEENSAPLHF. The DNA of the CDR3 is TGTGCCAGCAGTTTAGAGGAAAACAGCGCACCCCTCCACTTT.

J is TRBJ1-1 and V is TRBV23-1, with a possible D match to TRBD1 (6 bases). TRBV23-1 is recorded as an ORF, its role being uncertain. Deletions cut 7 bases from V and 1 base from J, with 13 bases between. The CDR3 totals 14 residues. CDR3 sequence: CASTSTGRNTEAFF. In DNA, the CDR3 is TGCGCCAGCACCTCCACAGGGAGGAACACTGAAGCTTTCTTT.

The V and J genes are TRBV25-1 and TRBJ2-2; D perhaps matches TRBD2 (5 bases). Trimming took off 6 bases at V and 5 bases at J, with 10 bases between the two ends. This CDR3 comprises 13 residues. The germline gives CDR1 MGHDK, CDR2 SYGVNS. DNA of the CDR3: TGTGCCAGCAGCGGGGTCCTAACCGGGGAGCTGTTTTTT. Translated: CASSGVLTGELFF. The variable domain in full, completed from reference TRBV25-1 and TRBJ2-2, reads EADIYQTPRYLVIGTGKKITLECSQTMGHDKMYWYQQDPGMELHLIHYSYGVNSTEKGDLSSESTVSRIRTEHFPLTLESARPSHTSQYLCASSGVLTGELFFGEGSRLTVL.

V gene TRBV10-3 combines with J gene TRBJ1-1, with 8 bases aligning to TRBD1. CDR1 and CDR2 (germline): ENHRY, SYGVKD. Trimming at V came to 5 bases and at J to 3 bases, leaving 2 bases not matched to a gene. The CDR3 consists of 13 residues. CDR3 loop: CAISPTGDTEAFF. For the CDR3, the DNA is TGTGCCATCAGTCCGACAGGGGACACTGAAGCTTTCTTT.

This sequence joins TRBV6-5 and TRBJ1-5, with 7 bases matching TRBD1. CDR3 length: 11 amino acids. V lost 2 bases, J lost 16 bases, and 5 bases stayed unmatched. CDR1 MNHEY and CDR2 SVGAGI come from the germline V gene. The CDR3 loop reads CASSYDRDQHF. The CDR3 region has the DNA TGTGCCAGCAGTTACGACAGGGATCAACATTTT.

CDR3 sequence reads: CASSLRQGTDTQYF. CDR3 in DNA: TGTGCCAGCAGCCTCAGACAGGGCACAGATACGCAGTATTTT. The chain recombines TRBV9 with TRBJ2-3, with a possible D match to TRBD1 (6 bases). The CDR3 spans 14 residues. Germline CDR1 SGDLS, CDR2 YYNGEE. V was cut by 4 bases and J by 1 base, with 10 bases left in between.

V gene TRBV11-3 combines with J gene TRBJ2-2; 10 nucleotides agree with TRBD2. Germline CDR1 reads SGHNT; CDR2 reads YENEEA. This CDR3 is 15 amino acids long. The trim removed 3 bases at V and 6 bases at J, leaving 4 bases unmatched. The CDR3 loop is CASSFEREGSGELFF. CDR3 coding DNA: TGTGCCAGCAGCTTCGAGCGGGAGGGCTCCGGGGAGCTGTTTTTT.

V is TRBV21-1 and J is TRBJ2-3; TRBD2 is taken as the D call from the table, unchecked against the DNA. TRBV21-1 is a recognized pseudogene. The CDR3 is 15 residues long. The CDR3 DNA follows: TGTGCCAGCAGCAAAACTAGCGGTAGCACAGATACGCAGTATTTT. Protein: CASSKTSGSTDTQYF.